These T cell receptor beta chains were read from a single sample in a study of CD8 T cells in ankylosing spondylitis. MiXCR was run by TCRdb on the 5' RACE reads, yielding one entry per CDR3 protein. The sample carries a few hundred thousand distinct CDR3 sequences, about 20% recorded once. Sequenced: blood, either unsorted or a sorted T cell fraction (not recorded which). These receptor sequences come from a male donor with ankylosing spondylitis or in good health (not recorded which). The CDR3 runs from the conserved cysteine through the conserved F or W. Each record gives: clone size, J gene, V gene, CDR3 protein. Only part of the rows carry a size: once, few, many, or a class if the clone is expanded.

clone_size: few; j_call: TRBJ2-1; v_call: TRBV4-2; cdr3_aa: CASSQGLTYNEQFF
clone_size: many; j_call: TRBJ2-1; v_call: TRBV27; cdr3_aa: CASGGEQFF
clone_size: few; j_call: TRBJ2-7; v_call: TRBV12-3/TRBV12-4; cdr3_aa: CASTTSQTEQYF
clone_size: few; j_call: TRBJ2-5; v_call: TRBV10-3; cdr3_aa: CAIKPGQGSQETQYF
clone_size: many; j_call: TRBJ2-7; v_call: TRBV28; cdr3_aa: CASSLVVRDEQYF
clone_size: few; j_call: TRBJ1-5; v_call: TRBV10-3; cdr3_aa: CAISERGDSNQPQHF
clone_size: many; j_call: TRBJ2-7; v_call: TRBV5-5; cdr3_aa: CASSSATLYEQYF
clone_size: few; j_call: TRBJ2-2; v_call: TRBV29-1; cdr3_aa: CSVGRDYTGELFF
clone_size: .; j_call: TRBJ2-7; v_call: TRBV10-3; cdr3_aa: CATAEGQGAYEQYF
clone_size: .; j_call: TRBJ1-1; v_call: TRBV4-1; cdr3_aa: CASSHWRDPVEAFF
clone_size: .; j_call: TRBJ2-3; v_call: TRBV29-1; cdr3_aa: CSVEKIDTDTQYF
clone_size: once; j_call: TRBJ2-2; v_call: TRBV27; cdr3_aa: CASSLSLDSYITGELFF
clone_size: few; j_call: TRBJ2-7; v_call: TRBV11-1; cdr3_aa: CASSSPETSGNRDHYEQYF
clone_size: few; j_call: TRBJ1-6; v_call: TRBV7-2; cdr3_aa: CASSIRTGGEINSPLHF
clone_size: few; j_call: TRBJ2-1; v_call: TRBV20-1; cdr3_aa: CSALGAGGDSGSYNEQFF
clone_size: many; j_call: TRBJ2-7; v_call: TRBV12-3/TRBV12-4; cdr3_aa: CASSTGLTYEQYF
clone_size: few; j_call: TRBJ2-1; v_call: TRBV20-1; cdr3_aa: CSARDTSDHEQFF
clone_size: many; j_call: TRBJ2-7; v_call: TRBV5-1; cdr3_aa: CASSQQGPKLEQYF
clone_size: .; j_call: TRBJ2-7; v_call: TRBV4-3; cdr3_aa: CASSRDRGEGEQYF
clone_size: .; j_call: TRBJ2-1; v_call: TRBV29-1; cdr3_aa: CSVDDLAEERNEQFF
clone_size: .; j_call: TRBJ2-7; v_call: TRBV29-1; cdr3_aa: CSVTGEGSYEQYF
clone_size: many; j_call: TRBJ2-2; v_call: TRBV29-1; cdr3_aa: CSAIGGGEGTGELFF
clone_size: .; j_call: TRBJ2-7; v_call: TRBV4-1; cdr3_aa: CASSQALGTYYEQYF
clone_size: .; j_call: TRBJ2-7; v_call: TRBV4-1; cdr3_aa: CASRSMESSYEQYF
clone_size: few; j_call: TRBJ1-2; v_call: TRBV9; cdr3_aa: CASSVNSETGDSYGYTF
clone_size: few; j_call: TRBJ2-7; v_call: TRBV20-1; cdr3_aa: CSARDRDTIYEQYF
clone_size: few; j_call: TRBJ1-6; v_call: TRBV4-3; cdr3_aa: CASSQQTGTGRYNSPLHF
clone_size: few; j_call: TRBJ1-5; v_call: TRBV4-1; cdr3_aa: CASSQGRENQPQHF
clone_size: few; j_call: TRBJ2-3; v_call: TRBV12-3/TRBV12-4; cdr3_aa: CASSFGSGADTQYF
clone_size: .; j_call: TRBJ2-5; v_call: TRBV12-3/TRBV12-4; cdr3_aa: CASSLVTEQETQYF
clone_size: .; j_call: TRBJ2-2; v_call: TRBV4-1; cdr3_aa: CASSPVGGNGELFF
clone_size: .; j_call: TRBJ2-7; v_call: TRBV7-9; cdr3_aa: CASSLKSGRYYEQYF
clone_size: .; j_call: TRBJ2-1; v_call: TRBV27; cdr3_aa: CASSLLSGLAEQFF
clone_size: .; j_call: TRBJ2-1; v_call: TRBV7-9; cdr3_aa: CASSFGMGLVHNEQFF
clone_size: .; j_call: TRBJ2-7; v_call: TRBV7-9; cdr3_aa: CASSGGTGIVYYEQYF
clone_size: .; j_call: TRBJ2-1; v_call: TRBV29-1; cdr3_aa: CSVEDGGSSYNEQFF
clone_size: .; j_call: TRBJ2-3; v_call: TRBV7-9; cdr3_aa: CASSSTSALTDTQYF
clone_size: .; j_call: TRBJ2-3; v_call: TRBV12-3/TRBV12-4; cdr3_aa: CASSPGGGDTQYF
clone_size: few; j_call: TRBJ2-1; v_call: TRBV12-3/TRBV12-4; cdr3_aa: CASSLAPASGIGDNEQFF
clone_size: few; j_call: TRBJ2-1; v_call: TRBV5-5; cdr3_aa: CASSLGTGGSEQFF